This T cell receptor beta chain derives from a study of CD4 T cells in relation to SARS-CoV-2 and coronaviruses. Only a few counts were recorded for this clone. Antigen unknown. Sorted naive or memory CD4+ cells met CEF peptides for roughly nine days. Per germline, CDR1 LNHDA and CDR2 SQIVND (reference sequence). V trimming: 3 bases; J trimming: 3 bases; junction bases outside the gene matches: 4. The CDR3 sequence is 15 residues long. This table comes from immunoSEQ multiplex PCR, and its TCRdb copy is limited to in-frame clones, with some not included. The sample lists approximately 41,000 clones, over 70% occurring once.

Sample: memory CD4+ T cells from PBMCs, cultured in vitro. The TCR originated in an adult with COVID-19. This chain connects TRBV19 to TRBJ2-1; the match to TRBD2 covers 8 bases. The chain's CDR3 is CASSMGLVIYNEQFF. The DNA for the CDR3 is TGTGCCAGTAGTATGGGACTAGTCATCTACAATGAGCAGTTCTTC.